The clone carrying this T cell receptor (beta chain) showed up just once. Its specificity is unknown. This sample stems from a study of blood T cells in healthy people across ages. Overall study results and limits: More naive CD4+ cells and higher diversity were found in long-lived than in aged donors.

It was with a sample-barcoded 5' primer and a J-beta primer mix that a second PCR of roughly 7 to 12 cycles was run. A tag from a template-switch adaptor with 12 random nucleotides marked each cDNA molecule. TCRdb passed the 5' RACE reads through MiXCR, listing each CDR3 protein once. There are approximately 1.5 million distinct CDR3 sequences in the sample; approximately 32% occur only once, and 10% to 12% lies in the top ten. Sequencing was done on a sample of blood. This clonotype was sampled from a woman younger than 45 in good health.

CDR3 nucleotide sequence: TGTGCCAGTAGCCAACCAGGGGTTTCAACTCGTGGCTACACCTTC. Protein sequence: CASSQPGVSTRGYTF. The chain uses TRBV19 and TRBJ1-2; D possibly corresponds to TRBD1 (6 bases). The CDR3 sequence is 15 residues long. The ends were cut back, 6 bases at V and 7 bases at J, with 21 bases in the middle. The germline V gene encodes CDR1 LNHDA and CDR2 SQIVND (reference sequence).